This TCR beta chain was captured in a study of blood T cell repertoires in COVID-19 (dated by TCRdb to the early 2020s). Turning to the overall study: Samples covering the acute and convalescent phases of COVID-19 were provided by collaborators in the United States, Italy and Spain. The sample metadata nearly always contained a de-identified subject ID, COVID-19 status, age in years and sex. HLA class I and class II types, where available, came from metadata supplied by the sample provider rather than from assay-based typing. The samples were drawn from the first 160 participants of the ongoing ImmuneRACE study and from about 1,200 subjects provided by 6 global collaborators. The repertoires were released in a freely available public database meant as a resource for research on the immune response to SARS-CoV-2. The material from the prospective study consisted of cDNA or gDNA derived from T cells, B-cell-depleted T cells, or PBMCs. The dataset comprised deeply sampled blood TCRbeta repertoires from subjects exposed to, actively infected with, or recovered from COVID-19.

V is cut by 1 base and J by 4 bases, and the space between the germline ends is 15 bases. CDR1 and CDR2 are read off the germline V gene as SGHDT and YYEEEE. The CDR3 goes from the cysteine to the phenylalanine over 16 residues. Solely the CDR3 DNA is kept, with 48 bases framed from the first base. Summary of the overall study and its limitations: The quantity of clinical and demographic metadata differed by source and by participant and was supplied without curation.

This clone has just one count. Its antigen is currently not known. No qualities accompany the bases; no much larger clone lies one base away. The immunoSEQ Assay, a bias-controlled multiplex PCR, was used to amplify TCRbeta CDR3 regions from genomic DNA. The published analysis was carried out like this. Nucleated cell counts per sample were estimated from amplification of reference gene primers within the assay. To quantify the absolute abundance of each unique TCRbeta CDR3 rearrangement, sequence reads were collapsed and filtered. For each sample, productive Simpson clonality was calculated as the square root of Simpson's diversity index over productive rearrangements. What TCRdb holds here is the immuneACCESS table cut down to in-frame rearrangements. Part of the clones is not present; checked against another copy, under half of the missing clones reflect an unresolved V gene, and the others are unexplained. V and J calls and clone size are those listed in that table; D and trimming were worked out from the DNA. The sample data list 250,000 to 300,000 clones, and approximately 91% of these were observed just once. The top ten hold around 1.7% of the sample.

Participants in the prospective study were enrolled through a virtual design, were aged about 18 to 90 years, and lived in approximately 25 United States geographic areas. Cohort assignment in the prospective study relied on participant-reported clinical history from a screening survey and a study questionnaire. ImmuneRACE Cohort 3 recovered participants were defined by two consecutive negative NP/OP PCR tests, healthcare professional clearance, or symptom resolution. Each participant in the prospective study had whole blood, serum and a nasopharyngeal or oropharyngeal swab collected by mobile phlebotomists. Prospective study participants could optionally give additional blood draws and questionnaires over an approximately two-month period. Before DNA extraction, prospective study blood samples were shipped either frozen or at room temperature.

The chain couples TRBV5-6 to TRBJ1-3; the D gene assignment is ambiguous. The clonotype originates from a woman in her thirties or forties who had recovered from COVID-19. The sequenced material came from PBMCs or T cells enriched from blood (not recorded which). The CDR3 is CASSLNTGLVGNTIYF. The bases are TGTGCCAGCAGCTTGAATACCGGGTTAGTGGGAAACACCATATATTTT.